These 8 T cell receptor beta chains share one sample of origin, sequenced in a study of blood T cells in healthy people across ages. A second 7 to 11 cycle PCR used barcoded and J-beta primers. Each CDR3 protein gets one entry after TCRdb re-called the 5' RACE reads with MiXCR. This table has about 720,000 distinct CDR3 sequences, about 20% appearing once. The specimen was blood. All receptors come from a man in his 70s in good health.

J is TRBJ2-1 and V is TRBV7-3; the match to TRBD2 covers 7 bases. Trimming removed 5 bases from V and 5 bases from J; junction bases left unmatched: 12. Germline CDR1 reads SGHTA; CDR2 reads FQGTGA. The CDR3 covers 16 residues. The CDR3 region has the DNA TGTGCCAGCAGCCCCCAAGGGACGGGGGGTCACAATGAGCAGTTCTTC. Amino acids: CASSPQGTGGHNEQFF. Combining the CDR3 with reference TRBV7-3 and TRBJ2-1 gives the whole variable domain GAGVSQTPSNKVTEKGKYVELRCDPISGHTALYWYRQSLGQGPEFLIYFQGTGAADDSGLPNDRFFAVRPEGSVSTLKIQRTERGDSAVYLCASSPQGTGGHNEQFFGPGTRLTVL.

The genes are TRBV5-6 and TRBJ2-7; D is uncertain. With the DNA end fitting TRBJ2-1 better, the J assignment may be wrong. This CDR3 region has 12 residues. CDR1 SGHDT and CDR2 YYEEEE come from the germline V gene. This CDR3 is CASSFAPGEQFF. The CDR3 DNA is TGTGCCAGCAGCTTCGCCCCGGGTGAGCAGTTCTTC.

The gene calls are TRBV27 and TRBJ2-1; 7 bases map to TRBD2. Unmatched junction bases numbered 9, after V lost 5 bases and J lost 5 bases. The germline V gene has CDR1 MNHEY and CDR2 SMNVEV (reference sequence). The CDR3 is made up of 15 amino acids. The CDR3 coding sequence is TGTGCCAGCAGTAGAGCGGGGACGGGAAACAATGAGCAGTTCTTC. Encoded protein: CASSRAGTGNNEQFF.

In its sample, this clonotype was seen a few times. The chain recombines TRBV29-1 with TRBJ1-4; D is unresolved. CDR1 is SQVTM, CDR2 ANQGSEA, per germline. The V end was cut by 4 bases, the J end by 0 bases, with 6 bases between. CDR3 length equals 13 residues. CDR3 DNA sequence: TGCAGCGTTGCTCGGGCAACTAATGAAAAACTGTTTTTT. Translation gives CSVARATNEKLFF.

V gene TRBV9 combines with J gene TRBJ2-2, with D perhaps matching TRBD1 or TRBD2 (5 bases each). Germline values: CDR1 SGDLS, CDR2 YYNGEE. The V end was cut by 1 base, the J end by 5 bases, with 15 bases between. The CDR3 has 16 residues. The chain's CDR3 is CASSVRGERGTGELFF. The CDR3 DNA reads TGTGCCAGCAGCGTACGGGGCGAACGAGGGACCGGGGAGCTGTTTTTT.

There are a few counts of this clonotype. V is TRBV5-1 and J is TRBJ1-4; 7 bases are shared with TRBD1. V was pared by 2 bases and J by 4 bases, with 8 bases of the junction left unmatched. Germline assignment: CDR1 SGHRS and CDR2 YFSETQ. The CDR3 runs to 16 residues. CDR3 in amino acids: CASSLWSGGINEKLFF. The CDR3 region has the DNA TGCGCCAGCAGCTTATGGTCAGGGGGAATTAATGAAAAACTGTTTTTT.

The genes are TRBV6-5 and TRBJ1-2; unclear D gene. V lost 5 bases and J 8 bases, leaving 15 bases between the germline ends. This CDR3 has 13 residues. CDR1 is MNHEY and CDR2 is SVGAGI in the germline V gene. CDR3 nucleotides: TGTGCCAGCAGTGGTGGGGAGGCTTACGGCTACACCTTC. Residues: CASSGGEAYGYTF.

CDR3 sequence: CASSLTIGYADTQYF. The CDR3 nucleotides are TGTGCCAGCAGCCTAACTATCGGTTATGCAGATACGCAGTATTTT. The chain couples TRBV12-3 or TRBV12-4 to TRBJ2-3; D is unresolved. The V gene lost 6 bases and the J gene lost 4 bases, with 17 bases spanning the gap. The CDR3 consists of 15 residues.